Listed below are T cell receptor beta chains from one sample, sequenced in a study of CD8 T cells in ankylosing spondylitis. TCRdb fed the 5' RACE reads into MiXCR, producing one record per CDR3 protein. The profile covers 450,000 to 550,000 distinct CDR3 sequences, with roughly 5.2% appearing a single time and under 4.5% taken by the ten largest. Material: blood, either unsorted or a sorted T cell fraction (not recorded which). Source of these receptors: a male donor with ankylosing spondylitis. The CDR3 runs from the conserved cysteine through the conserved F or W. The order of the fields is V gene, J gene, CDR3 protein.

TRBV7-2	TRBJ2-5	CASSLGFLKGTQYF
TRBV18	TRBJ1-2	CASSPTASIGYTF
TRBV7-9	TRBJ2-4	CASSFLAKNIQYF
TRBV20-1	TRBJ1-5	CSVKDRRFSNQPQHF
TRBV29-1	TRBJ1-1	CSVIPIQRREAFF
TRBV7-9	TRBJ2-4	CASSRTGTGNHIQYF
TRBV6-2/TRBV6-3	TRBJ2-1	CAISTASSYNEQFF
TRBV29-1	TRBJ2-3	CSVKGQAVAGADTQYF
TRBV9	TRBJ2-1	CASSVAPGGEQFF
TRBV6-5	TRBJ1-4	CASSYWQFGEKLFF
TRBV4-2	TRBJ2-5	CASRATGYGETQYF
TRBV9	TRBJ1-1	CASSVGDRNTEAFF
TRBV7-9	TRBJ2-7	CASSKRQGSYEQYF
TRBV29-1	TRBJ1-5	CSVAGGIHQPQHF
TRBV5-6	TRBJ1-6	CASSFPDRNSPLHF
TRBV11-3	TRBJ2-2	CASSLNSAVGGTGELFF
TRBV18	TRBJ1-2	CASSPRTVQLNYGYTF
TRBV10-3	TRBJ2-7	CATLGGEGYEQYF
TRBV4-3	TRBJ1-2	CASSLVGGSRYGYTF
TRBV18	TRBJ2-7	CASSPLSGDEQYF
TRBV12-3/TRBV12-4	TRBJ2-5	CASSLRSGTLGETQYF
TRBV6-1	TRBJ1-2	CASRPREPGDYGYTF
TRBV6-6	TRBJ1-2	CASSYQNGYTF
TRBV29-1	TRBJ2-7	CSVDGQGPYEQYF
TRBV10-3	TRBJ2-1	CAISESKGIEQFF
TRBV20-1	TRBJ2-2	CSARLAGDTGELFF
TRBV12-3/TRBV12-4	TRBJ2-7	CASSLFPYEQYF
TRBV29-1	TRBJ2-5	CSVRAGGRPETQYF
TRBV9	TRBJ2-7	CASSGGTYYEQYF
TRBV12-3/TRBV12-4	TRBJ2-2	CASSDRLPNTGELFF
TRBV11-2	TRBJ2-3	CASSLYGRGTDTQYF
TRBV5-1	TRBJ2-1	CASSFGLADEQFF
TRBV20-1	TRBJ2-1	CSARAATGLPVQFF
TRBV7-2	TRBJ2-3	CASTRNSGTDTQYF
TRBV25-1	TRBJ2-5	CASSSRTGPGETQYF
TRBV6-1	TRBJ1-1	CASSAPGGNTEAFF
TRBV11-2	TRBJ1-5	CASSLAGGPGNQPQHF
TRBV15	TRBJ1-6	CATSRDRNVYNSPLHF
TRBV10-3	TRBJ1-5	CAISESMGGGNQPQHF
TRBV20-1	TRBJ2-7	CSARVPTRDRREQYF
TRBV4-3	TRBJ1-2	CASSQSDGAGTNYGYTF
TRBV7-2	TRBJ2-7	CASSIGLVLYEQYF
TRBV7-3	TRBJ2-5	CASSLTGLVGETQYF
TRBV20-1	TRBJ2-3	CSARDPGLAGGPSTQYF
TRBV20-1	TRBJ2-7	CSARNIQGFDEQYF
TRBV20-1	TRBJ1-5	CSAFPVEESNQPQHF
TRBV6-1	TRBJ2-2	CASSGGRVAGGTGELFF
TRBV20-1	TRBJ2-7	CSARSAGYSYEQYF
TRBV20-1	TRBJ1-1	CSAARQGTEAFF
TRBV5-4	TRBJ2-1	CASSFRQGANNEQFF
TRBV7-2	TRBJ1-1	CASSLGGLYGTEAFF
TRBV7-8	TRBJ2-7	CASSLAHSSHFSEQYF
TRBV7-8	TRBJ2-7	CASSLVGRAYEQYF